The 7 T cell receptor beta chains listed next were all sequenced from one sample in a study of blood T cell repertoires in COVID-19. Method: immunoSEQ multiplex PCR; TCRdb's copy keeps in-frame clones and lacks some. The table records about 82,000 clones, 83% of them present only once. The sequenced sample was peripheral blood. The receptors here all came from a woman aged 55-69 years with acute or convalescent COVID-19.

The chain combines TRBV2 with TRBJ2-5; 12 bases align to TRBD1. Germline trimming cut 4 bases from V and 8 bases from J; bases unmatched to any gene: 8. The CDR3 extends over 15 amino acids. Germline V gives CDR1 SNHLY, CDR2 FYNNEI. The CDR3 protein is CASSAMGQGADTQYF. For the CDR3, the DNA is TGTGCCAGCAGTGCGATGGGACAGGGGGCTGATACCCAGTACTTC.

The chain joins TRBV29-1 to TRBJ1-3; 8 bases are a match to TRBD1. This CDR3 comprises 12 residues. The junction had 2 bases not matched to a gene; V was cut back by 6 bases and J by 4 bases. The V gene's germline CDR1 is SQVTM and CDR2 ANQGSEA. The DNA for the CDR3 is TGCAGCGTGGGACAGGCCGGAAACACCATATATTTT. Translated: CSVGQAGNTIYF.

The chain uses TRBV5-1 and TRBJ2-5; D unresolved. Germline V gene lookup returns CDR1 SGHRS and CDR2 YFSETQ. The CDR3 contains 14 residues. Trimming took 0 bases from V and 5 from J, leaving 11 bases between them. CDR3: CASSLAGRGETQYF. The CDR3, as DNA: TGCGCCAGCAGCTTGGCCGGTCGCGGTGAGACCCAGTACTTC.

CDR3 nucleotides: TGTGCCAGCAGCCCCACAGGACTGAACACTGAAGCTTTCTTT. Translated, it gives CASSPTGLNTEAFF. The chain has TRBV5-5 and TRBJ1-1; D perhaps matches TRBD1 (5 bases). CDR3 size: 14 residues. Germline V gene sequence: CDR1 SGHKS, CDR2 YYEKEE (reference sequence). V was shortened by 4 bases and J by 0 bases, with 10 bases between the two germline ends.

This clone has more than one count but fewer than ten. In DNA, the CDR3 is TGTGCCTGGAGTGGACAGTACAATCAGCCCCAGCATTTT. Protein: CAWSGQYNQPQHF. This chain joins TRBV30 and TRBJ1-5; a possible D gene is TRBD1 (5 bases). The CDR3 runs 13 residues. Looked up from germline, CDR1 is GTSNPN and CDR2 is SVGIG (reference sequence). Trimming removed 1 base at V and 3 bases at J, with 7 bases between. Complete variable domain (other parts from reference TRBV30 and TRBJ1-5): SQTIHQWPATLVQPVGSPLSLECTVEGTSNPNLYWYRQAAGRGLQLLFYSVGIGQISSEVPQNLSASRPQDRQFILSSKKLLLSDSGFYLCAWSGQYNQPQHFGDGTRLSIL.

The gene calls are TRBV5-1 and TRBJ2-1, with a weak D call TRBD2 (6 bases). Trimming stripped 0 bases from V and 5 bases from J, with 12 bases between. Germline V gives CDR1 SGHRS, CDR2 YFSETQ. The CDR3 extends over 15 amino acids. CDR3 sequence (DNA): TGCGCCAGCAGCTTGGTGACGGGGGTCAACAATGAGCAGTTCTTC. Translation gives CASSLVTGVNNEQFF.

The chain uses TRBV19 and TRBJ2-7, with a possible D match to TRBD2 (6 bases). This CDR3 has 14 residues. Germline assignment: CDR1 LNHDA and CDR2 SQIVND (reference sequence). Trimming cost V 1 base and J 2 bases, with 9 bases left between them. The DNA for the CDR3 is TGTGCCAGTAGTATAGCGTCGGGGGCCTACGAGCAGTACTTC. Translation gives CASSIASGAYEQYF. Drawing the rest from reference TRBV19 and TRBJ2-7, the complete variable domain is DGGITQSPKYLFRKEGQNVTLSCEQNLNHDAMYWYRQDPGQGLRLIYYSQIVNDFQKGDIAEGYSVSREKKESFPLTVTSAQKNPTAFYLCASSIASGAYEQYFGPGTRLTVT.